A single count supports the clone carrying this T cell receptor beta chain. Its antigen remains unidentified. Described treatment: over 15 received Ad26.COV2.S at low or high dose, single or two shots; five or six received placebo; per-sample allocation not given. Sampling occurred on day 63 after the first vaccine or placebo injection. This Boston cohort included adults aged 18-55 years. Trimming removed 1 base from V and 5 bases from J, with 9 bases in between. This CDR3 spans 13 amino acids. The V gene's germline CDR1 is SGHNT and CDR2 YYREEE (reference sequence). The source of the sample is a study of Ad26.COV2.S vaccination and SARS-CoV-2 variants. Study-wide points: Total responses of T cells may have been underestimated by the analyses of TCR breadth and depth.

The repertoire was sequenced with immunoSEQ multiplex PCR; TCRdb's copy has only in-frame clones and lacks some. Here the sample spans about 680,000 clones, more than 80% being singletons. The source of this sequence is a person aged 18-60 years who received the Ad26.COV2.S COVID-19 vaccine or a placebo. The chain employs TRBV5-4 and TRBJ1-2, with a tentative D call TRBD1 (6 bases). This material consisted of peripheral blood, taken in a trial of Ad26.COV2.S vaccine versus placebo. The CDR3 region is CASSLLTGYGYTF. CDR3 coding DNA: TGTGCCAGCAGCTTGCTAACAGGGTATGGCTACACCTTC.